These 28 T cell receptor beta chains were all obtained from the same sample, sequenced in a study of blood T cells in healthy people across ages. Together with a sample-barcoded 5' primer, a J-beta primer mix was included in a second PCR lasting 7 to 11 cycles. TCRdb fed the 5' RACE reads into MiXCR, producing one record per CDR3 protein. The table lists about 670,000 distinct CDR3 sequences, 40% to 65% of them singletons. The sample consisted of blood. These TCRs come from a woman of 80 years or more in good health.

In DNA form, the CDR3 reads TGTGCCAGCAGGGGGCGGGGTTTCAAAGATACGCAGTATTTT. Its protein is CASRGRGFKDTQYF. The chain uses TRBV25-1 and TRBJ2-3, with D possibly TRBD2 on 6 matching bases. The germline gives CDR1 MGHDK, CDR2 SYGVNS. The CDR3 has 14 amino acids. Trimming took 6 bases from V and 5 from J, leaving 15 bases between them.

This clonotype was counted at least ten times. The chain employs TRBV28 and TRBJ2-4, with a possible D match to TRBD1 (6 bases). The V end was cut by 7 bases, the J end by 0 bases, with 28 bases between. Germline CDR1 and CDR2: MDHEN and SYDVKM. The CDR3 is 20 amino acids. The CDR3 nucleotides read TGTGCCAGCACTGACCCCGGTACAGGGACCAGCCAACTAGCCAAAAACATTCAGTACTTC. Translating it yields CASTDPGTGTSQLAKNIQYF.

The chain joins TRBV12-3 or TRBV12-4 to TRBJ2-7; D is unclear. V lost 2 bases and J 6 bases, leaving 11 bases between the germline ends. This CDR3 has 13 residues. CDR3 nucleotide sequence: TGTGCCAGCAGTTTACTTCGGTCGGGCGAGCAGTACTTC. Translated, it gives CASSLLRSGEQYF.

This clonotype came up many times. The CDR3 reads CATQSGSPLNEQFF. CDR3 nucleotide sequence: TGCGCCACCCAGAGCGGGAGCCCCCTTAATGAGCAGTTCTTC. J is TRBJ2-1 and V is TRBV5-1; 8 bases are shared with TRBD2. Looked up from germline, CDR1 is SGHRS and CDR2 is YFSETQ. V shed 9 bases, J shed 7 bases, and the junction held 12 bases outside the gene matches. The CDR3 has 14 amino acids.

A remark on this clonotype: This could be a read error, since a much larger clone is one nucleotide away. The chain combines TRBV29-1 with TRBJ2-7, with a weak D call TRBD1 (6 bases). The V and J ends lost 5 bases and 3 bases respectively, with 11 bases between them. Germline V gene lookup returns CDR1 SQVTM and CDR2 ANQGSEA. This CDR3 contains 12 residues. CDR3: CSVRQEFYEQYF. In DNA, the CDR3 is TGCAGCGTTCGACAGGAGTTCTACGAGCAGTACTTC.

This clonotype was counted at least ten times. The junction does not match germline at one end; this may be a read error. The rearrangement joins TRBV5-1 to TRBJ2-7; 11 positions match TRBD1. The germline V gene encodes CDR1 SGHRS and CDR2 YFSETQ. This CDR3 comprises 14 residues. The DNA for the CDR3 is TGTGCCAGCAGCCCTGGGACAGGGGGCTACGAGCAGTACTTC. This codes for CASSPGTGGYEQYF.

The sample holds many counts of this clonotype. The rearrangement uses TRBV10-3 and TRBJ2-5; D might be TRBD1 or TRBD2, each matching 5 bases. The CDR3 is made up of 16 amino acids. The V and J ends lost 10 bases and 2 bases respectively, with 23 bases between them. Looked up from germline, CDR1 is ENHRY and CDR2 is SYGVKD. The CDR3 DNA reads TGTGCCACAGGAGACCCCAGGGAGTCGTGGCAAGAGACCCAGTACTTC. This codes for CATGDPRESWQETQYF.

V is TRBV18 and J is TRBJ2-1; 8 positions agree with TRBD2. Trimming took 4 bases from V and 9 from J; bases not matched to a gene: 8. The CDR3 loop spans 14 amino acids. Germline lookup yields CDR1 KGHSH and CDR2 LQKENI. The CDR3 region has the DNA TGTGCCAGCTCACGGAGGACTAGCTCAGGTGAGCAGTTCTTC. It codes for CASSRRTSSGEQFF.

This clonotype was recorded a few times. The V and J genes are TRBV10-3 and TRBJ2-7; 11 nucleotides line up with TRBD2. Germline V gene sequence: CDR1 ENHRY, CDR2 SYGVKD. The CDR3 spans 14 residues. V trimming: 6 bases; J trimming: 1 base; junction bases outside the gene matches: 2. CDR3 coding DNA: TGTGCCATCAGGGGGACTAGCGGATCCTACGAGCAGTACTTC. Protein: CAIRGTSGSYEQYF.

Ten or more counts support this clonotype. In nucleotides, the CDR3 is TGTGCCAGCAGCCCCATTAGCGGGGTTTCCAATGAGCAGTTCTTC. It yields the protein CASSPISGVSNEQFF. The chain has TRBV9 and TRBJ2-1; 8 bases map to TRBD2. Per the germline V gene, CDR1 is SGDLS and CDR2 is YYNGEE. V lost 4 bases to trimming and J lost 6 bases; unmatched junction nucleotides: 9. The CDR3 is made up of 15 amino acids.

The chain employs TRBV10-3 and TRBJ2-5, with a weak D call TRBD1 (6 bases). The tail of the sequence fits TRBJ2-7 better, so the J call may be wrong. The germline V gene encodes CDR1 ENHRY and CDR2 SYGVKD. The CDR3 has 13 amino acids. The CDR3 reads CAINPRGDGEQYF. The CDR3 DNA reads TGTGCCATCAATCCCAGGGGAGATGGCGAGCAGTACTTC.

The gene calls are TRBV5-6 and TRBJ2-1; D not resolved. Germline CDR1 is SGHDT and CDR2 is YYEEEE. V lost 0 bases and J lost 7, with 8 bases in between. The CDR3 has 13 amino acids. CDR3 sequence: CASSLELLNEQFF. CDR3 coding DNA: TGTGCCAGCAGCTTGGAACTCTTAAATGAGCAGTTCTTC.

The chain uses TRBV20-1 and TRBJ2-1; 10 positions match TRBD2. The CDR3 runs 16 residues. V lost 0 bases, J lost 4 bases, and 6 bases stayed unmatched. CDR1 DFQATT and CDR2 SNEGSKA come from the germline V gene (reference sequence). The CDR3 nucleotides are TGCAGTGCTAGAGACATAGCGGGAGGAGATTACAATGAGCAGTTCTTC. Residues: CSARDIAGGDYNEQFF.

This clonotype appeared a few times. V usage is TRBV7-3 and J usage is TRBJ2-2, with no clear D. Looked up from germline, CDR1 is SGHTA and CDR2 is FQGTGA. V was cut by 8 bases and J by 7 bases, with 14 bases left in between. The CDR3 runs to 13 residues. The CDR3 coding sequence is TGTGCCAGCCTTCCTAGGGTGGGCGGGGAGCTGTTTTTT. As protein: CASLPRVGGELFF.

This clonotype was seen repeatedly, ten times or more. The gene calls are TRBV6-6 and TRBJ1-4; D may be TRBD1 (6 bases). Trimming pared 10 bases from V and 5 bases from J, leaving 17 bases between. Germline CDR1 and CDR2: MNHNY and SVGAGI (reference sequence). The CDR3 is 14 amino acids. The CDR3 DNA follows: TGTGCCAACGTGGGTGGGGGGCGCAATGAAAAACTGTTTTTT. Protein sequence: CANVGGGRNEKLFF.

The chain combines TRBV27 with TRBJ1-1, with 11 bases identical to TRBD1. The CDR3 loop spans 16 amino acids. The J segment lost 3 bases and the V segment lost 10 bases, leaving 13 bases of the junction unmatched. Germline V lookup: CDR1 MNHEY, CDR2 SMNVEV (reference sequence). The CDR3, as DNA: TGTGCCACCGCGATGGACAGGGGGCGTTGGGACACTGAAGCTTTCTTT. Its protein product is CATAMDRGRWDTEAFF.

The CDR3 reads CASSKDQGQPQHF. CDR3 DNA sequence: TGTGCCAGCAGCAAAGATCAGGGTCAGCCCCAGCATTTT. The chain recombines TRBV21-1 with TRBJ1-5; TRBD1 was called by the table and not checked on the DNA. TRBV21-1 is reported as a pseudogene. This CDR3 is 13 amino acids long.

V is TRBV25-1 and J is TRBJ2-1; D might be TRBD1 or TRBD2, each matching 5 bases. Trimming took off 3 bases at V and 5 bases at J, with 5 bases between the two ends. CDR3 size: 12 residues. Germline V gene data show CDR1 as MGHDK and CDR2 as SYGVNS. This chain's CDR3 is CASSEGHNEQFF. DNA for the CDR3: TGTGCCAGCAGTGAGGGACACAATGAGCAGTTCTTC.

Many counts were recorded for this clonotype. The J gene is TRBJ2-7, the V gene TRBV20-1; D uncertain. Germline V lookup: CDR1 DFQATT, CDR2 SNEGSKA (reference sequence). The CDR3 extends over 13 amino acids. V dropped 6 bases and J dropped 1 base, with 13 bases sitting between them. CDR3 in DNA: TGCAGTGCCCGTGGGAATAAATCCTACGAGCAGTACTTC. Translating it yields CSARGNKSYEQYF.

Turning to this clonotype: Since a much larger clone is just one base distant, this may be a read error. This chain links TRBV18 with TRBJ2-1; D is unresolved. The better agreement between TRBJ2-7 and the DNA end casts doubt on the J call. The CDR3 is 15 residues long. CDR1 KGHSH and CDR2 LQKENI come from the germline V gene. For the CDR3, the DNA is TGTGCCAGCTCACCAATGGAACCCGCTTACAATGAGCAGTACTTC. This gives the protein CASSPMEPAYNEQYF.

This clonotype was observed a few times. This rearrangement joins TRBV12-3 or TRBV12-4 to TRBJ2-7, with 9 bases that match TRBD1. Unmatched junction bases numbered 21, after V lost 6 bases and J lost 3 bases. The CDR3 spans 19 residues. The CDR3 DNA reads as TGTGCCAGCAGCCTAATGGGACAGGGAGGTGTCCATCCTAACTACGAGCAGTACTTC. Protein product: CASSLMGQGGVHPNYEQYF.

The CDR3 sequence is CASSQDQTERSYEQYF. CDR3 DNA sequence: TGCGCCAGCAGCCAGGATCAGACAGAACGGTCCTACGAGCAGTACTTC. The V and J genes are TRBV4-1 and TRBJ2-7; D is perhaps TRBD1 (5 bases). CDR1 and CDR2 (germline): MGHRA, YSYEKL. Trimming cost V 3 bases and J 1 base, with 16 bases left between them. This CDR3 is 16 amino acids long.

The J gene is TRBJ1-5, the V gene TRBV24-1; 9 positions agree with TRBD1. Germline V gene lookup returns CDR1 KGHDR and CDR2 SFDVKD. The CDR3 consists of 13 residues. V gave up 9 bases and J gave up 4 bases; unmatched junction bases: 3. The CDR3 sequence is CATQGTGNQPQHF. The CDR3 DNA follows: TGTGCCACCCAGGGGACAGGGAATCAGCCCCAGCATTTT.

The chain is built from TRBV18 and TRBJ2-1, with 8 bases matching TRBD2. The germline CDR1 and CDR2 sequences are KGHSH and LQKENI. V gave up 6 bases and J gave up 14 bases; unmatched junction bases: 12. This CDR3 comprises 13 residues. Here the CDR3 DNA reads TGTGCCAGCTCCCCAGATTCCAAGCGGGAGAAGTTCTTC. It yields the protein CASSPDSKREKFF. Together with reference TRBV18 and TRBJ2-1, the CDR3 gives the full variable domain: NAGVMQNPRHLVRRRGQEARLRCSPMKGHSHVYWYRQLPEEGLKFMVYLQKENIIDESGMPKERFSAEFPKEGPSILRIQQVVRGDSAAYFCASSPDSKREKFFGPGTRLTVL.

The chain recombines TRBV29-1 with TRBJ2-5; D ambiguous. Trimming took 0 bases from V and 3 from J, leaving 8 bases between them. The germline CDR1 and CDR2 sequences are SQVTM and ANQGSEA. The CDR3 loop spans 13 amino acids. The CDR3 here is CSVEDHLEETQYF. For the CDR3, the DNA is TGCAGCGTTGAAGATCATTTAGAAGAGACCCAGTACTTC.

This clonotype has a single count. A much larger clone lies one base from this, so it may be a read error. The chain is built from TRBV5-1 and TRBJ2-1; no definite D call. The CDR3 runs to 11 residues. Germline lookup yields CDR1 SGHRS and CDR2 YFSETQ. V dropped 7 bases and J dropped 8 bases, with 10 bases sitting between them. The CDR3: CASQYWHEQFF. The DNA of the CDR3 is TGCGCCAGCCAATACTGGCATGAGCAGTTCTTC.

In DNA, the CDR3 is TGTGCCAGCAGCGTAGGAGTTAGCGGGAGGGCCTATGAGCAGTTCTTC. It is translated as CASSVGVSGRAYEQFF. The chain links TRBV9 to TRBJ2-1; TRBD2 matches at 11 bases. The CDR3 totals 16 residues. From germline, CDR1 is SGDLS and CDR2 YYNGEE. V gave up 0 bases and J gave up 8 bases; unmatched junction bases: 7.

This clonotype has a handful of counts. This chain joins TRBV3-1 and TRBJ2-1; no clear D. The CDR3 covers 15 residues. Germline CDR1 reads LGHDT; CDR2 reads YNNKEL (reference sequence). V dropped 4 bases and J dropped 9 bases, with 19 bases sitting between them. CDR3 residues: CASSRQFLGSGEQFF. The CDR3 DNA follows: TGTGCCAGCAGCCGGCAATTCTTAGGTAGTGGTGAGCAGTTCTTC.